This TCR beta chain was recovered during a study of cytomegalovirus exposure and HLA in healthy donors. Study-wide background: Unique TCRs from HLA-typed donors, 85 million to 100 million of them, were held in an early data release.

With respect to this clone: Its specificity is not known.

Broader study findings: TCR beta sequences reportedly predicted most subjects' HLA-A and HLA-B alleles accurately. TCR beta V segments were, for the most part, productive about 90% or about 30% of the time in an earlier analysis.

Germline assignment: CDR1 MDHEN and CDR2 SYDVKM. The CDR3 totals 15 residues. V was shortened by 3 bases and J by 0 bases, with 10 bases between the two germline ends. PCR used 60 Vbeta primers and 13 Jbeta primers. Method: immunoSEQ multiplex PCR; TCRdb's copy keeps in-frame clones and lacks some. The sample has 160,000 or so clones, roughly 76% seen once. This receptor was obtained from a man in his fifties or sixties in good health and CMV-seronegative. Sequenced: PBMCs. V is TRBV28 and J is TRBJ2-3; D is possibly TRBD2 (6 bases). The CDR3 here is CASSFDGTSTDTQYF. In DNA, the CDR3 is TGTGCCAGCAGTTTTGACGGGACTAGCACAGATACGCAGTATTTT. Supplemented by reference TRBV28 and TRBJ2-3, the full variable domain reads DVKVTQSSRYLVKRTGEKVFLECVQDMDHENMFWYRQDPGLGLRLIYFSYDVKMKEKGDIPEGYSVSREKKERFSLILESASTNQTSMYLCASSFDGTSTDTQYFGPGTRLTVL.